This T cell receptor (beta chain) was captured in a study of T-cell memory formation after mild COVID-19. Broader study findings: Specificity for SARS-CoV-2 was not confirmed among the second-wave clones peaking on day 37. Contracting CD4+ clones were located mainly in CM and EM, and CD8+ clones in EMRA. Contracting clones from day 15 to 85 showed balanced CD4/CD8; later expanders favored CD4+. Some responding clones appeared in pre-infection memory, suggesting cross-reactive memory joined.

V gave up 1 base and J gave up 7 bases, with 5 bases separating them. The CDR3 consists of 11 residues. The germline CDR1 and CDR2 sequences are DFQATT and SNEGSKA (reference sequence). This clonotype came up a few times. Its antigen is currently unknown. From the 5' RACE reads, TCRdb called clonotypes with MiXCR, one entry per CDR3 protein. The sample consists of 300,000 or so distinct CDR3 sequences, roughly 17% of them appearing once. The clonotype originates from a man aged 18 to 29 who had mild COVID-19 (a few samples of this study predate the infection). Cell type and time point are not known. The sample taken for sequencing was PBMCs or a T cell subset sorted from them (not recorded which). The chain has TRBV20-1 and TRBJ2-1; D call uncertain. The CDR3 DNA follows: TGCAGTGCTAGAGGTGGAAATGAGCAGTTCTTC. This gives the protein CSARGGNEQFF.